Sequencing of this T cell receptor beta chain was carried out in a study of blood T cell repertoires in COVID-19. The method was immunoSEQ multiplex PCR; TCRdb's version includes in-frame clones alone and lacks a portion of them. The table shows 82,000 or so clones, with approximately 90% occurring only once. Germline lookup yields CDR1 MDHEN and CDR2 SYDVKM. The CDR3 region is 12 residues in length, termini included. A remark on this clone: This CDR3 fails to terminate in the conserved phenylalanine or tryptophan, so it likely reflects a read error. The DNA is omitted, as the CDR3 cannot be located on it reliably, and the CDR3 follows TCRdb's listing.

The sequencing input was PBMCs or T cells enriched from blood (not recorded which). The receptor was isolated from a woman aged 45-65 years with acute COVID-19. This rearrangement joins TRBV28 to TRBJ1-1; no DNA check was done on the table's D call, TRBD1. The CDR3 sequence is CASSLGDREGER.